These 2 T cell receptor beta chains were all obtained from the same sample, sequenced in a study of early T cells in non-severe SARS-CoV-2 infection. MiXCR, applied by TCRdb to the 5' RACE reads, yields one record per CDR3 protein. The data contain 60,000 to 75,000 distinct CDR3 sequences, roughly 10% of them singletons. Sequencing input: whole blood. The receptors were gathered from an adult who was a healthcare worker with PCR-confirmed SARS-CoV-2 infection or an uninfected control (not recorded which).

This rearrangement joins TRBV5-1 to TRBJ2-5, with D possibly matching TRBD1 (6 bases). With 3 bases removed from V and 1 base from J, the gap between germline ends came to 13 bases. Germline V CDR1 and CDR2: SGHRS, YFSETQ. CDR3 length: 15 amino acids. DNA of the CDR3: TGCGCCAGCAGCTCTGGGACACCGGTCCAAGAGACCCAGTACTTC. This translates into CASSSGTPVQETQYF. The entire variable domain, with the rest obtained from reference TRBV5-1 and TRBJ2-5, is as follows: KAGVTQTPRYLIKTRGQQVTLSCSPISGHRSVSWYQQTPGQGLQFLFEYFSETQRNKGNFPGRFSGRQFSNSRSEMNVSTLELGDSALYLCASSSGTPVQETQYFGPGTRLLVL.

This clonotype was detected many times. CDR3 DNA sequence: TGTGCCAGCAGCCCACGGTTTGCGAACACTGAAGCTTTCTTT. Amino acid sequence: CASSPRFANTEAFF. The chain uses TRBV7-2 and TRBJ1-1; D remains ambiguous. This CDR3 is built from 14 residues. Deletions cut 5 bases from V and 1 base from J, with 11 bases between. In germline, CDR1 is SGHTA, CDR2 FQGNSA.